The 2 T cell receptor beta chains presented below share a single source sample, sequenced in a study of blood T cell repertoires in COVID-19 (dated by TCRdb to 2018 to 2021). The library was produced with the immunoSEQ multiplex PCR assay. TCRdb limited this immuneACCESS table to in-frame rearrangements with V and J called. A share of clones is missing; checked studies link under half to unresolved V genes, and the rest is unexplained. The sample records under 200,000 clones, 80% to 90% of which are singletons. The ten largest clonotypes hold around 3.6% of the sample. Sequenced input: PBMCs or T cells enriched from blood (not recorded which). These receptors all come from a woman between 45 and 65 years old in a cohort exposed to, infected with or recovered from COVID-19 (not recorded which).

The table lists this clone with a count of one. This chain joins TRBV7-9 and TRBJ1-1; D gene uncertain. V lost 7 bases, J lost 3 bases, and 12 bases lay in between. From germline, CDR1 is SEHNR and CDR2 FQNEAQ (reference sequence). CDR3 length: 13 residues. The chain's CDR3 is CASTLGRDTEAFF. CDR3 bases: TGTGCCAGCACCTTGGGGAGGGACACTGAAGCTTTCTTT.

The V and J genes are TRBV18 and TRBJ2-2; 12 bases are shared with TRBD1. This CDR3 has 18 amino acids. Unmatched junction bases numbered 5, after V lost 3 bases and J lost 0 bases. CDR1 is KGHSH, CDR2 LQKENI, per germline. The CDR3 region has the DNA TGTGCCAGCTCACCCGGGACAGGGGGCTTCGCGAACACCGGGGAGCTGTTTTTT. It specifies CASSPGTGGFANTGELFF.